The 4 T cell receptor beta chains below come from one sample, sequenced in a study of T cells after yellow fever vaccination. MiXCR was run by TCRdb on the 5' RACE reads, yielding one entry per CDR3 protein. Of hundreds of thousands of distinct CDR3 sequences in the sample, just over 20% are singletons; the top ten hold about a sixth. The starting material was PBMCs, obtained about 21 days after the first yellow fever vaccination. The receptors shown here come from a man in his late teens or twenties who received the YFV17D yellow fever vaccine.

The chain couples TRBV5-1 to TRBJ2-1, with D possibly being TRBD1 or TRBD2 (5 bases each). V was pared by 0 bases and J by 12 bases, with 22 bases between. This CDR3 spans 16 amino acids. CDR1 SGHRS and CDR2 YFSETQ come from the germline V gene. CDR3 sequence reads: CASSLAVLTLGDGQFF. In nucleotides, the CDR3 is TGCGCCAGCAGCTTGGCGGTACTAACACTGGGGGACGGGCAGTTCTTC.

This clonotype has only a few counts. The rearrangement joins TRBV7-6 to TRBJ1-1; D is unresolved. The CDR3 extends over 14 amino acids. The germline V and J ends were trimmed by 1 base and 4 bases, with 10 bases remaining between them. The germline V gene encodes CDR1 SGHVS and CDR2 FNYEAQ. Here the CDR3 DNA reads TGTGCCAGCAGCTTAGGGTCTTTTAGCACTGAAGCTTTCTTT. Its protein product is CASSLGSFSTEAFF.

The chain employs TRBV3-1 and TRBJ2-5, with a tentative D call TRBD2 (5 bases). Germline lookup yields CDR1 LGHDT and CDR2 YNNKEL (reference sequence). This CDR3 spans 17 amino acids. The V and J ends lost 2 bases and 2 bases respectively, with 18 bases between them. As DNA, the CDR3 is TGTGCCAGCAGCCAAAGGCCGAACTACGGGATACAAGAGACCCAGTACTTC. This translates into CASSQRPNYGIQETQYF.

The V call is TRBV5-5, the J call TRBJ1-1; D is undetermined. The CDR3 has 12 amino acids. Germline V lookup: CDR1 SGHKS, CDR2 YYEKEE (reference sequence). V dropped 0 bases and J dropped 5 bases, with 5 bases sitting between them. CDR3 protein: CASSLGITEAFF. CDR3 bases: TGTGCCAGCAGCTTGGGGATTACTGAAGCTTTCTTT.